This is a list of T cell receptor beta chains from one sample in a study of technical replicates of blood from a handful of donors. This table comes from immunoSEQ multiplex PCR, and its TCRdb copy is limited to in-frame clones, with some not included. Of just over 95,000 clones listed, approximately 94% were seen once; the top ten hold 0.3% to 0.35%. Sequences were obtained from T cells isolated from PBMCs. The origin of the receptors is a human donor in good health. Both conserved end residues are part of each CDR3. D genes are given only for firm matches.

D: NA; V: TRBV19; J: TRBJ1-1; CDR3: CASTYARFSNTEAFF
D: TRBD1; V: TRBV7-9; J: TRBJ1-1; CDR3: CASSEQGVTEAFF
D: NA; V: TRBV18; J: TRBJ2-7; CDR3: CASSPRQVISYEQYF
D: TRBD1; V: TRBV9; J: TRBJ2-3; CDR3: CASSVVGQADTQYF
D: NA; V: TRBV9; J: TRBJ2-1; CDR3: CASSVLSLAGNNNEQFF
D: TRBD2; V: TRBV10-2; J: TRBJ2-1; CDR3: CASTREGRNEQFF
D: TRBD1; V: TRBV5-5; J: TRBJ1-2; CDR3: CASSITRDRGKDGYTF
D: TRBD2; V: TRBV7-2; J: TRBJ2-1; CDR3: CASSLETSGYNEQFF
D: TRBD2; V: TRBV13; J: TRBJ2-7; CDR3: CASRLAGGRYEQYF
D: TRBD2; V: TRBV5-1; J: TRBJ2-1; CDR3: CASSYHGVAGVNEQFF
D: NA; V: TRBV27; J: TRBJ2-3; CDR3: CASSESTPGGTDTQYF
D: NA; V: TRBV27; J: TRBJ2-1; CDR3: CASRRSHLYNEQFF
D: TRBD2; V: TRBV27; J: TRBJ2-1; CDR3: CASSLGLAGGPQFF
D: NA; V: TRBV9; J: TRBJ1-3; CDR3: CASSVQVSGNTIYF
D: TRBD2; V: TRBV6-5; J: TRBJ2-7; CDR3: CASSYRDYPSYEQYF
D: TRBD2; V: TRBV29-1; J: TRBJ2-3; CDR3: CSAILAGGSTDTQYF
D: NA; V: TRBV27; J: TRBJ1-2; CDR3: CASSPLTGYNYGYTF
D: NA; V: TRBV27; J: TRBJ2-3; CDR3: CASTSSTDTQYF
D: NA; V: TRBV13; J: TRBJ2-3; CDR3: CASSLDGPATDTQYF
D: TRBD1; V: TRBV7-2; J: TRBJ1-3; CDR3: CATWDSGNTIYF
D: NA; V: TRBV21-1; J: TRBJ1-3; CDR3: CASSKAPSTGANGNTIYF
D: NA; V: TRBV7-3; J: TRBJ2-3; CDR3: CASSLTVGLYTDTQYF
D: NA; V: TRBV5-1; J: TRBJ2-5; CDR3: CASSLTGLTQETQYF
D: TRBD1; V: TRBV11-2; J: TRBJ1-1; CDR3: CASSLTGGMNTEAFF
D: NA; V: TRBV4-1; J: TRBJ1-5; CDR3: CASSQADRDNQPQHF
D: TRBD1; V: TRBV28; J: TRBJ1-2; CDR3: CASSATGGNYGYTF
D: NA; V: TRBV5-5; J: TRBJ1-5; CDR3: CASSFTPTGGDGNQPQHF